This entry lists 26 T cell receptor beta chains sequenced from one sample in a study of blood T cell repertoires in COVID-19. The repertoire was sequenced with immunoSEQ multiplex PCR; TCRdb's copy has only in-frame clones and lacks some. The sample lists some 170,000 clones, approximately 86% occurring once. The specimen was peripheral blood. The receptors derive from a woman aged 55 to 70 who had recovered from COVID-19.

The chain recombines TRBV27 with TRBJ1-5, with D maybe TRBD1 (6 bases). The CDR3 has 14 amino acids. CDR1 and CDR2 (germline): MNHEY, SMNVEV (reference sequence). Trimming removed 8 bases from V and 0 bases from J, with 11 bases in between. In DNA form, the CDR3 reads TGTGCCAGCCGGCGGACAGATAGCAATCAGCCCCAGCATTTT. Its translation is CASRRTDSNQPQHF.

The J gene is TRBJ2-1, the V gene TRBV5-4; 11 bases fit TRBD2. V lost 3 bases to trimming and J lost 6 bases; unmatched junction nucleotides: 8. The CDR3 is made up of 16 amino acids. Germline CDR1 and CDR2: SGHNT and YYREEE (reference sequence). CDR3 in amino acids: CASSSPTSGVPNEQFF. CDR3 coding DNA: TGTGCCAGCAGCTCTCCGACTAGCGGGGTTCCCAATGAGCAGTTCTTC.

This clone has just one count. V usage is TRBV4-3 and J usage is TRBJ1-1, with D maybe TRBD1 (6 bases). The CDR3 length is 16 residues. V lost 3 bases to trimming and J lost 6 bases, with 20 bases between them. CDR1 and CDR2 (germline): LGHNA, YSLEER. The CDR3 DNA is TGCGCCAGCAGCCAGCTCGGAGGGGGGGCTGTGGCTGAAGCTTTCTTT. Amino acid sequence: CASSQLGGGAVAEAFF.

This sequence joins TRBV7-2 and TRBJ2-5, with D possibly being TRBD1 (5 bases). Trimming took off 3 bases at V and 2 bases at J, with 13 bases between the two ends. The CDR3 spans 15 residues. Germline V gene lookup returns CDR1 SGHTA and CDR2 FQGNSA. CDR3 region: CASSLGLSLQETQYF. As DNA, the CDR3 is TGTGCCAGCAGCTTGGGGCTATCCTTACAAGAGACCCAGTACTTC.

The J gene is TRBJ1-2, the V gene TRBV6-5; D might be TRBD1 (5 bases). CDR1 and CDR2 (germline): MNHEY, SVGAGI. CDR3 length: 15 amino acids. V was pared by 2 bases and J by 0 bases, with 10 bases between. CDR3 amino acids: CASSYGAASNYGYTF. In DNA, the CDR3 is TGTGCCAGCAGTTACGGGGCAGCCTCTAACTATGGCTACACCTTC.

This clone showed up just a few times. The genes are TRBV4-1 and TRBJ1-1; possibly TRBD1 for D (6 bases). V lost 4 bases to trimming and J lost 1 base, with 10 bases between them. The V gene's germline CDR1 is MGHRA and CDR2 YSYEKL. The length of the CDR3 is 14 residues. In DNA form, the CDR3 reads TGCGCCAGCAGCCGGGACACCAGGAACACTGAAGCTTTCTTT. Translation: CASSRDTRNTEAFF.

In this sample, this clone turned up once. The chain links TRBV6-5 to TRBJ1-6; no definite D call. Germline loops: CDR1 MNHEY, CDR2 SVGAGI. V lost 2 bases to trimming and J lost 10 bases, with 9 bases between them. The CDR3 consists of 13 residues. The CDR3 here is CASSYREGSPLHF. The CDR3 region has the DNA TGTGCCAGCAGTTACAGGGAGGGCTCACCCCTCCACTTT.

This clone came up once. CDR3 DNA sequence: TGTGCCAGCAGTTATTATTCAGGGTCTCAGGGCTACACCTTC. Encoded protein: CASSYYSGSQGYTF. The rearrangement uses TRBV2 and TRBJ1-2; D perhaps matches TRBD1 (5 bases). Between the trimmed V and J ends, which lost 5 bases and 8 bases, there was a span of 18 bases. The length of the CDR3 is 14 residues. Germline CDR1 and CDR2: SNHLY and FYNNEI.

The rearrangement uses TRBV3-1 (or the pseudogene TRBV3-2) and TRBJ2-2; no clear D. V was shortened by 1 base and J by 1 base, with 4 bases between the two germline ends. From germline, CDR1 is LGHDT and CDR2 YNNKEL (reference sequence). The CDR3 is made up of 14 amino acids. The CDR3 region is CASSQGQNTGELFF. CDR3 bases: TGTGCCAGCAGCCAAGGACAGAACACCGGGGAGCTGTTTTTT.

V gene TRBV4-1 combines with J gene TRBJ2-1; 14 nucleotides match TRBD2. The J segment lost 0 bases and the V segment lost 2 bases, leaving 9 bases of the junction unmatched. The germline CDR1 and CDR2 sequences are MGHRA and YSYEKL. This CDR3 spans 20 amino acids. CDR3 bases: TGCGCCAGCAGCCAAAGGGGACTAGCGGGGGCCAGGAGCTCCTACAATGAGCAGTTCTTC. It specifies CASSQRGLAGARSSYNEQFF.

In this sample, this clone turned up a few times. The sample contains more than one DNA sequence encoding this CDR3. V is TRBV4-1 and J is TRBJ1-1; unclear D gene. Trimming removed 2 bases from V and 0 bases from J, with 4 bases in between. CDR3 length: 13 amino acids. Germline CDR1 and CDR2: MGHRA and YSYEKL. The CDR3 protein is CASSQSVNTEAFF. The CDR3 DNA follows: TGCGCCAGCAGCCAATCAGTGAACACTGAAGCTTTCTTT.

V gene TRBV13 combines with J gene TRBJ1-2; the match to TRBD1 covers 9 bases. The CDR3 loop spans 20 amino acids. The ends lost 5 bases at V and 0 bases at J; junction bases unmatched: 19. CDR1 and CDR2 from the germline V gene are PRHDT and FYEKMQ (reference sequence). CDR3 nucleotide sequence: TGTGCCAGCAGCGCGATTGCAATTATGGCCGGGACAGGGCCTAACTATGGCTACACCTTC. Protein: CASSAIAIMAGTGPNYGYTF.

This clone was seen a few times. The V call is TRBV19, the J call TRBJ2-2, with TRBD2 identical over 12 bases. Per the germline V gene, CDR1 is LNHDA and CDR2 is SQIVND (reference sequence). The ends lost 8 bases at V and 5 bases at J; junction bases unmatched: 6. The CDR3 spans 15 residues. The CDR3, as DNA: TGTGCCAGTCGACTAGCGGGGGCCGGTACCGGGGAGCTGTTTTTT. Protein: CASRLAGAGTGELFF.

The CDR3 reads CATSRVPGPYEQYF. Written as DNA, the CDR3 is TGTGCCACCAGCAGAGTCCCAGGGCCCTACGAGCAGTACTTC. The chain employs TRBV15 and TRBJ2-7, with D possibly TRBD1 on 5 matching bases. The V gene lost 1 base and the J gene lost 2 bases, with 9 bases spanning the gap. The CDR3 totals 14 residues. Germline assignment: CDR1 LNHNV and CDR2 YYDKDF (reference sequence).

This chain connects TRBV9 to TRBJ1-1; 7 bases fit TRBD1. CDR3 length equals 14 residues. Germline V gene lookup returns CDR1 SGDLS and CDR2 YYNGEE. J lost 2 bases, V lost 1 base, and 2 bases had no gene match. CDR3 amino acids: CASSVTGANTEAFF. The CDR3 nucleotides read TGTGCCAGCAGCGTAACAGGGGCAAACACTGAAGCTTTCTTT.

V and J are TRBV5-1 and TRBJ1-6, with 8 nucleotides matching TRBD1. Germline V gene lookup returns CDR1 SGHRS and CDR2 YFSETQ. The ends lost 1 base at V and 6 bases at J; junction bases unmatched: 6. This CDR3 region has 16 residues. The CDR3 is CASSLTPQGANSPLHF. The CDR3, as DNA: TGCGCCAGCAGCTTGACCCCCCAGGGGGCTAATTCACCCCTCCACTTT.

V is TRBV6-5 and J is TRBJ1-4; 8 bases match TRBD1. Per the germline V gene, CDR1 is MNHEY and CDR2 is SVGAGI. J gave up 9 bases and V 10 bases, and 10 bases lay outside the gene matches. The CDR3 length is 13 residues. The CDR3 DNA follows: TGTGCCACGTCGGAGACAGGGGCCAAAAAACTGTTTTTT. Its protein is CATSETGAKKLFF.

The chain links TRBV5-1 to TRBJ1-6, with D uncertain. The CDR3 loop spans 15 amino acids. Germline lookup yields CDR1 SGHRS and CDR2 YFSETQ. The V gene lost 1 base and the J gene lost 7 bases, with 12 bases spanning the gap. The CDR3 nucleotides are TGCGCCAGCAGCTTGAATCTAAACCCCAATTCACCCCTCCACTTT. Residues: CASSLNLNPNSPLHF.

The chain is built from TRBV28 and TRBJ2-7; 7 bases are a match to TRBD2. The CDR3 sequence is 16 residues long. Trimming cost V 5 bases and J 3 bases; bases outside gene matches: 13. The germline V gene has CDR1 MDHEN and CDR2 SYDVKM. The CDR3 loop is CASSLPIGGSHYEQYF. The CDR3 coding sequence is TGTGCCAGCAGTCTACCTATCGGGGGGAGTCACTACGAGCAGTACTTC.

The chain joins TRBV6-6 to TRBJ2-7; 9 bases are shared with TRBD1. Per the germline V gene, CDR1 is MNHNY and CDR2 is SVGAGI (reference sequence). The CDR3 loop spans 14 amino acids. Unmatched junction bases numbered 6, after V lost 7 bases and J lost 2 bases. CDR3 sequence: CASIRTGAPYEQYF. CDR3 coding DNA: TGTGCCAGCATTAGGACAGGGGCTCCCTACGAGCAGTACTTC.

This clone appeared a single time. The chain couples TRBV6-5 to TRBJ2-7, with TRBD2 identical over 9 bases. The V and J ends lost 6 bases and 6 bases, in that order; junction bases with no gene match: 9. Germline loops: CDR1 MNHEY, CDR2 SVGAGI. The length of the CDR3 is 14 residues. The CDR3 spells CASRAGTSSLEQYF. In DNA form, the CDR3 reads TGTGCCAGCAGGGCCGGGACTAGCTCCCTCGAGCAGTACTTC.

The chain couples TRBV1 to TRBJ2-3; TRBD2 is taken as the D call from the table, unchecked against the DNA. TRBV1 is a pseudogene. This CDR3 contains 14 residues. The CDR3 nucleotides are TGCACCAGCAGCCAGCGGACTAGCCCAGATACGCAGTATTTT. This translates into CTSSQRTSPDTQYF.

The V and J genes are TRBV19 and TRBJ2-5; possibly TRBD1 for D (6 bases). CDR3 size: 14 residues. CDR1 and CDR2 (germline): LNHDA, SQIVND (reference sequence). The germline V and J ends were trimmed by 5 bases and 1 base, with 11 bases remaining between them. As DNA, the CDR3 is TGTGCCAGTAGTTTTACAGGGTTCCAAGAGACCCAGTACTTC. This sequence encodes CASSFTGFQETQYF.

The chain has TRBV4-3 and TRBJ2-3, with 7 nucleotides matching TRBD2. This CDR3 spans 16 amino acids. J lost 8 bases, V lost 1 base, and 12 bases had no gene match. CDR1 LGHNA and CDR2 YSLEER come from the germline V gene. The CDR3 region has the DNA TGCGCCAGCAGCCAAGTCAGTGGGACTACTTCTGGTACGCAGTATTTT. It encodes CASSQVSGTTSGTQYF.

V usage is TRBV7-9 and J usage is TRBJ2-1, with D possibly TRBD1 on 5 matching bases. This CDR3 contains 15 residues. Germline assignment: CDR1 SEHNR and CDR2 FQNEAQ (reference sequence). V lost 2 bases and J lost 7, with 15 bases in between. The CDR3 loop reads CASSLSEQGKNEQFF. The CDR3 nucleotides read TGTGCCAGCAGCTTAAGTGAGCAGGGTAAAAATGAGCAGTTCTTC.

The CDR3 protein is CASSYLTSFHEQFF. The CDR3 region has the DNA TGTGCCAGCAGTTACCTCACTAGTTTCCATGAGCAGTTCTTC. The chain has TRBV6-6 and TRBJ2-1, with D possibly being TRBD2 (5 bases). The V and J ends lost 2 bases and 8 bases respectively, with 13 bases between them. The CDR3 contains 14 residues. Per the germline V gene, CDR1 is MNHNY and CDR2 is SVGAGI (reference sequence).